This entry lists 29 T cell receptor beta chains sequenced from one sample in a study of neurological immune-mediated disorders. In TCRdb, the 5' RACE reads were re-called with MiXCR into one record per CDR3 protein. This table holds approximately 37,000 distinct CDR3 sequences, 14% found once. Sequencing was performed on PBMCs. The source of these receptors is a woman aged 45-65 years with HTLV-1-associated myelopathy (HAM/TSP).

This clonotype was picked up many times. The chain carries TRBV28 and TRBJ1-6; 9 bases match TRBD1. CDR3 length: 18 amino acids. The trim removed 3 bases at V and 6 bases at J, leaving 12 bases unmatched. CDR1 and CDR2 (germline): MDHEN, SYDVKM. The CDR3 region has the DNA TGTGCCAGCAGTTTGCCCGGTATGACAGGGGGTGGTAATTCACCCCTCCACTTT. Translating gives CASSLPGMTGGGNSPLHF.

Ten or more counts support this clonotype. In nucleotides, the CDR3 is TGTGCCAGCAGCTTTGGTGAAAAACTGTTTTTT. Amino acid sequence: CASSFGEKLFF. V gene TRBV13 combines with J gene TRBJ1-4; D gene unclear. The CDR3 has 11 residues. The germline V gene has CDR1 PRHDT and CDR2 FYEKMQ (reference sequence). Between the trimmed V and J ends, which lost 3 bases and 7 bases, there was a span of 3 bases.

Ten or more counts support this clonotype. The rearrangement links TRBV24-1 to TRBJ2-3, with D perhaps TRBD2 (6 bases). CDR1 is KGHDR, CDR2 SFDVKD, per germline. Trimming took off 9 bases at V and 4 bases at J, with 16 bases between the two ends. The CDR3 consists of 14 residues. DNA of the CDR3: TGTGCCACCTCTGGGGGGTGGGGTGCAGATACGCAGTATTTT. Its translation is CATSGGWGADTQYF.

This clonotype occurred many times. The genes are TRBV6-6 and TRBJ2-3; no definite D call. The V gene lost 10 bases and the J gene lost 8 bases, with 13 bases spanning the gap. The CDR3 consists of 11 residues. Germline V gene lookup returns CDR1 MNHNY and CDR2 SVGAGI (reference sequence). CDR3 nucleotide sequence: TGTGCCACACAGATCGATGCTACGCAGTATTTT. As protein: CATQIDATQYF.

This clonotype was counted at least ten times. The chain links TRBV15 to TRBJ1-1; D is perhaps TRBD1 (5 bases). V gave up 3 bases and J gave up 0 bases, with 17 bases separating them. Germline loops: CDR1 LNHNV, CDR2 YYDKDF (reference sequence). The CDR3 contains 17 residues. This CDR3 is CATSRGFFDSLNTEAFF. The CDR3 DNA reads as TGTGCCACCAGCAGGGGGTTTTTCGACAGTCTGAACACTGAAGCTTTCTTT.

This clonotype was seen repeatedly, ten times or more. The J gene is TRBJ1-2, the V gene TRBV15; D gene ambiguous. The V gene lost 0 bases and the J gene lost 4 bases, with 12 bases spanning the gap. Germline values: CDR1 LNHNV, CDR2 YYDKDF (reference sequence). This CDR3 is 15 amino acids long. CDR3 DNA: TGTGCCACCAGCAGAGATTTGGTATCCCCCTATGGCTACACCTTC. Translated: CATSRDLVSPYGYTF.

This clonotype was seen at least ten times. The chain employs TRBV9 and TRBJ1-6; a possible D gene is TRBD1 (5 bases). V lost 0 bases to trimming and J lost 9 bases, with 10 bases between them. This CDR3 contains 14 residues. CDR1 is SGDLS, CDR2 YYNGEE, per germline. The CDR3 DNA reads TGTGCCAGCAGCGTAGTAGAGGGGAGTTCACCCCTCCACTTT. As protein: CASSVVEGSSPLHF.

This clonotype was seen at least ten times. The rearrangement links TRBV3-1 to TRBJ1-5; 7 bases align to TRBD1. V trimming: 0 bases; J trimming: 10 bases; junction bases outside the gene matches: 3. The CDR3 totals 13 residues. Looked up from germline, CDR1 is LGHDT and CDR2 is YNNKEL (reference sequence). The CDR3 DNA reads as TGTGCCAGCAGCCAAGACGACAGGGCCCCCCAGCATTTT. Translation: CASSQDDRAPQHF.

Many counts were recorded for this clonotype. The chain employs TRBV6-1 and TRBJ1-2; D ambiguous. CDR3 length: 16 amino acids. Trimming left V 3 bases short and J 7 bases short, with 21 bases between. CDR1 MNHNS and CDR2 SASEGT come from the germline V gene. CDR3 nucleotides: TGTGCCAGCAGTGATAGTCGTAGGGTCTTTCTTTCTGGCTACACCTTC. The encoded protein is CASSDSRRVFLSGYTF.

This clonotype was counted ten times or more. V usage is TRBV5-6 and J usage is TRBJ2-3, with D possibly matching TRBD1 (6 bases). This CDR3 contains 14 residues. Germline CDR1 reads SGHDT; CDR2 reads YYEEEE. V was shortened by 3 bases and J by 4 bases, with 12 bases between the two germline ends. The CDR3 loop is CASSYDRYADTQYF. Here the CDR3 DNA reads TGTGCCAGCAGCTACGACAGGTACGCAGATACGCAGTATTTT.

This clonotype was recorded at least ten times. CDR3: CASTAGGYNEQFF. CDR3 nucleotides: TGTGCCAGCACAGCGGGAGGGTACAATGAGCAGTTCTTC. The chain uses TRBV9 and TRBJ2-1, with 10 bases that match TRBD2. Germline values: CDR1 SGDLS, CDR2 YYNGEE. This CDR3 contains 13 residues. Trimming at V came to 6 bases and at J to 4 bases, leaving 1 base not matched to a gene.

By share, this clonotype ranks as medium-sized. The rearrangement joins TRBV6-6 to TRBJ1-5; maybe TRBD1 (6 bases). This CDR3 region has 13 residues. Germline-derived CDR1 and CDR2 are MNHNY and SVGAGI (reference sequence). Trimming took 7 bases from V and 11 from J, leaving 18 bases between them. The CDR3 sequence is CASTLGGPPAQHF. The CDR3 DNA follows: TGTGCCAGCACTCTAGGGGGTCCCCCGGCCCAGCATTTT.

This clonotype showed up many times. The chain joins TRBV10-3 to TRBJ1-1, with D possibly TRBD1 on 6 matching bases. The CDR3 is 15 amino acids. Germline CDR1 is ENHRY and CDR2 is SYGVKD. V lost 2 bases, J lost 4 bases, and 14 bases lay in between. Written as DNA, the CDR3 is TGTGCCATCAGTGAGACAACCCAGGGGCTCACTGAAGCTTTCTTT. It is translated as CAISETTQGLTEAFF.

The V and J genes are TRBV2 and TRBJ2-4; D is perhaps TRBD1 or TRBD2 (5 bases each). The CDR3 consists of 16 residues. Germline CDR1 and CDR2: SNHLY and FYNNEI. The V end was cut by 3 bases, the J end by 2 bases, with 14 bases between. For the CDR3, the DNA is TGTGCCAGCAGTGACGTGGGGGTGGTCTCCAAAAACATTCAGTACTTC. Translating gives CASSDVGVVSKNIQYF.

This clonotype is medium-sized (0.01 to 0.1%). The rearrangement uses TRBV6-5 and TRBJ1-2; 11 bases are a match to TRBD1. The CDR3 extends over 15 amino acids. CDR1 and CDR2 from the germline V gene are MNHEY and SVGAGI. V lost 2 bases and J lost 6; bases outside the gene matches: 5. CDR3 sequence (DNA): TGTGCCAGCAGTTACACCAGGACAGGGGGCAATGGCTACACCTTC. Amino acid sequence: CASSYTRTGGNGYTF.

At least ten counts were recorded for this clonotype. V is TRBV20-1 and J is TRBJ2-7, with 9 bases that match TRBD1. Trimming at V came to 5 bases and at J to 4 bases, leaving 9 bases not matched to a gene. The CDR3 is made up of 14 amino acids. Germline values: CDR1 DFQATT, CDR2 SNEGSKA (reference sequence). CDR3 nucleotide sequence: TGCAGTGCTGGGGGTCAGACAGGGGGTTACGAGCAGTACTTC. Protein: CSAGGQTGGYEQYF.

This clonotype was seen repeatedly, ten times or more. This chain uses TRBV20-1 with TRBJ2-1, with 10 bases fitting TRBD1. The CDR3 has 15 amino acids. Looked up from germline, CDR1 is DFQATT and CDR2 is SNEGSKA (reference sequence). Unmatched junction bases numbered 15, after V lost 6 bases and J lost 10 bases. CDR3 DNA sequence: TGCAGTGCCCAAGGCTTGGGACAGGGGAAGGACGAGCAGTTCTTC. Protein: CSAQGLGQGKDEQFF.

A word on this clonotype: A read error may explain this, as a much larger clone is one base away. V usage is TRBV20-1 and J usage is TRBJ2-3; D possibly uses TRBD1 or TRBD2 (5 bases each). The germline gives CDR1 DFQATT, CDR2 SNEGSKA (reference sequence). This CDR3 has 11 amino acids. V shed 5 bases and J shed 10 bases, with 13 bases lying between them. The CDR3 nucleotides are TGCAGTGCTTTCTTTGGGGGAGCGCAGTATTTT. It yields the protein CSAFFGGAQYF.

At least ten counts were recorded for this clonotype. The V and J genes are TRBV6-1 and TRBJ1-1, with TRBD1 matching over 7 bases. Germline-derived CDR1 and CDR2 are MNHNS and SASEGT. Unmatched junction bases numbered 7, after V lost 8 bases and J lost 1 base. This CDR3 has 14 amino acids. The CDR3 region has the DNA TGTGCCAGCCGTCGACAGGGTGGGAACACTGAAGCTTTCTTT. Protein product: CASRRQGGNTEAFF.

This clonotype was counted many times. The chain has TRBV10-3 and TRBJ2-1, with 10 bases that match TRBD2. With 5 bases clipped from V and 0 bases from J, the junction kept 4 bases outside the gene matches. The CDR3 length is 16 residues. The germline V gene encodes CDR1 ENHRY and CDR2 SYGVKD. The CDR3 sequence: CAISSLAGVSYNEQFF. CDR3 nucleotide sequence: TGTGCCATCAGTTCCCTAGCGGGGGTCTCCTACAATGAGCAGTTCTTC.

This clonotype was counted many times. V gene TRBV3-1 combines with J gene TRBJ1-2; D not resolved. Germline values: CDR1 LGHDT, CDR2 YNNKEL (reference sequence). This CDR3 is 13 amino acids long. The V and J ends lost 3 bases and 5 bases respectively, with 10 bases between them. CDR3 protein: CASSQPSGYGYTF. The CDR3, as DNA: TGTGCCAGCAGCCAGCCCTCGGGGTATGGCTACACCTTC.

V gene TRBV7-9 combines with J gene TRBJ1-2; D not resolved. Germline lookup yields CDR1 SEHNR and CDR2 FQNEAQ (reference sequence). The germline V and J ends were trimmed by 4 bases and 6 bases, with 18 bases remaining between them. The CDR3 is 15 residues long. The CDR3 is CASSYEGQRNDGYTF. The CDR3 DNA follows: TGTGCCAGCAGCTATGAAGGGCAGCGAAACGATGGCTACACCTTC.

This clonotype was counted many times. The rearrangement links TRBV12-3 or TRBV12-4 to TRBJ2-7, with 8 bases fitting TRBD1. The V gene end was trimmed by 3 bases and the J gene end by 3 bases; junction bases not matched to a gene: 7. The CDR3 runs to 15 residues. CDR3 protein: CASSFGPGQVYEQYF. The CDR3 DNA sequence: TGTGCCAGCAGTTTTGGCCCGGGACAGGTCTACGAGCAGTACTTC.

This clonotype was counted many times. The chain employs TRBV6-2 or TRBV6-3 and TRBJ2-7, with TRBD2 matching over 7 bases. This CDR3 contains 15 residues. Trimming cost V 4 bases and J 2 bases; bases outside gene matches: 8. Germline V gene sequence: CDR1 MNHEY, CDR2 SVGEGT. CDR3 loop: CASSFPGTTAYEQYF. The CDR3 DNA reads as TGTGCCAGCAGTTTCCCCGGGACTACCGCCTACGAGCAGTACTTC.

The sample holds many counts of this clonotype. The rearrangement joins TRBV5-1 to TRBJ2-2; 8 bases line up with TRBD1. Germline V lookup: CDR1 SGHRS, CDR2 YFSETQ. J gave up 4 bases and V 4 bases, and 9 bases lay outside the gene matches. CDR3 length equals 16 residues. CDR3 protein: CASSPGQGASTGELFF. For the CDR3, the DNA is TGCGCCAGCAGCCCTGGACAGGGCGCGAGCACCGGGGAGCTGTTTTTT. The variable domain in full, completed from reference TRBV5-1 and TRBJ2-2, reads KAGVTQTPRYLIKTRGQQVTLSCSPISGHRSVSWYQQTPGQGLQFLFEYFSETQRNKGNFPGRFSGRQFSNSRSEMNVSTLELGDSALYLCASSPGQGASTGELFFGEGSRLTVL.

This clonotype has a count of ten or more. The V gene is TRBV9, the J gene TRBJ2-3; no reliable D call. The CDR3 consists of 15 residues. CDR1 is SGDLS and CDR2 is YYNGEE in the germline V gene. V lost 6 bases, J lost 0 bases, and 14 bases lay in between. The CDR3, as DNA: TGTGCCAGCAATGTGGGCGCCTCTAGCACAGATACGCAGTATTTT. Its protein product is CASNVGASSTDTQYF.

About this clonotype itself: Germline is not matched at one junction end, which may reflect a read error. The chain employs TRBV7-7 and TRBJ2-2; tentatively, D is TRBD2 (6 bases). CDR3 length: 14 residues. Germline assignment: CDR1 SSHAT and CDR2 FNYEAQ (reference sequence). DNA of the CDR3: TGTGCTAGCAGACTTAGCGGCGGCACCGGGGAGCTGTTTTTT. As protein: CASRLSGGTGELFF.

A word on this clonotype: A much larger clone differs by one base, so this may be a read error. The gene calls are TRBV10-3 and TRBJ1-2, with D unresolved. The CDR3 has 13 amino acids. Germline V gives CDR1 ENHRY, CDR2 SYGVKD. V shed 2 bases and J shed 8 bases, with 12 bases lying between them. The chain's CDR3 is CAISERQEYGYTF. The CDR3 DNA reads as TGTGCCATCAGTGAGCGACAAGAGTACGGCTACACCTTC.

This clonotype was seen at least ten times. V is TRBV18 and J is TRBJ2-2; unclear D gene. The germline V gene has CDR1 KGHSH and CDR2 LQKENI. This CDR3 is 14 amino acids long. V lost 3 bases to trimming and J lost 5 bases, with 10 bases between them. As DNA, the CDR3 is TGTGCCAGCTCACCCGCATACGCAACCGGGGAGCTGTTTTTT. Its protein is CASSPAYATGELFF.